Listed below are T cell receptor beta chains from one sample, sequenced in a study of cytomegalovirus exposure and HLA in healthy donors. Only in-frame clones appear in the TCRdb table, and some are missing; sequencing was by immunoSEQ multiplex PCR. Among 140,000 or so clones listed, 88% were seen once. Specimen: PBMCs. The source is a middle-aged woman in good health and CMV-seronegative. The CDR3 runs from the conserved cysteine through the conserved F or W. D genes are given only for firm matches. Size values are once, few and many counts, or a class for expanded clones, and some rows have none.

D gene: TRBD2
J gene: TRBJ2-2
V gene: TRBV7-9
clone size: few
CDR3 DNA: TGTGCCAGCAGCCAGGGACTAGCGGGAGACGGGGAGCTGTTTTTT
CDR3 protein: CASSQGLAGDGELFF

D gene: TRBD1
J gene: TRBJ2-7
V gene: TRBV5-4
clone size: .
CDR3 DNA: TGTGCCAGCAGCCATGGACAGGTTCCGCAGTACTTC
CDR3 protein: CASSHGQVPQYF

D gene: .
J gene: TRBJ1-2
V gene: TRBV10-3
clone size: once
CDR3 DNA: TGTGCCATCAGTGTTAACAGGGTGCATGGCTACACCTTC
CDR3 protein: CAISVNRVHGYTF

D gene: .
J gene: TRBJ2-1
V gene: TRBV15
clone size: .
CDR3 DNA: TGTGCCACCAGCAGAGGGCAAGCGGAGAATGAGCAGTTCTTC
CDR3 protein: CATSRGQAENEQFF

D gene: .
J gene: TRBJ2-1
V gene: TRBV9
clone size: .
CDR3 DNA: TGTGCCAGCAGCGTAGGGAGGTCTGGGCAGTATAATGAGCAGTTCTTC
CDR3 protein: CASSVGRSGQYNEQFF

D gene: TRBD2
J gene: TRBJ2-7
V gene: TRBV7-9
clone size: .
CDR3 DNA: TGTGCCAGCAGCTCAAGACTAGCGGGAGTCACGGGGGAGCAGTACTTC
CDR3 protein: CASSSRLAGVTGEQYF

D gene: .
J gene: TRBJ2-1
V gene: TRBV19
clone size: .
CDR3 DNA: TGTGCCAGTAGTATAGGTCCTTTAAACTACAATGAGCAGTTCTTC
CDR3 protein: CASSIGPLNYNEQFF

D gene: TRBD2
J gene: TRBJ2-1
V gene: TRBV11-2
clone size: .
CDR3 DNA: TGTGCCAGCAGCTCGTGGAGCGGGAGCTCCTACAATGAGCAGTTCTTC
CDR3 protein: CASSSWSGSSYNEQFF

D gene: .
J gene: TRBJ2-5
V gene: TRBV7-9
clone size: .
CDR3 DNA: TGTGCCAGCAGCCCCGTCCCGTCCCACCTAGCAGAGACCCAGTACTTC
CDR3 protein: CASSPVPSHLAETQYF

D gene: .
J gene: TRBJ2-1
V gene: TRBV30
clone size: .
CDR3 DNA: TGTGCCTGGAGTTTGCAAGCCAGGTACAATGAGCAGTTCTTC
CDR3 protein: CAWSLQARYNEQFF

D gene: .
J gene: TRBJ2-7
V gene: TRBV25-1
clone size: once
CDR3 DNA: TGTGCCAGCAGTGAATGGGGGAGGAGCTCCTACGAGCAGTACTTC
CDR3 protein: CASSEWGRSSYEQYF

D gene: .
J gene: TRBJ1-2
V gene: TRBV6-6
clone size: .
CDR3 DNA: TGTGCCAGCAGTTACCGCGGTCCTTTCTATGGCTACACCTTC
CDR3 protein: CASSYRGPFYGYTF

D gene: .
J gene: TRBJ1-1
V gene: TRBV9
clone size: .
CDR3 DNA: TGTGCCAGCCGGCCAGGGATGAACACTGAAGCTTTCTTT
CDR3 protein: CASRPGMNTEAFF

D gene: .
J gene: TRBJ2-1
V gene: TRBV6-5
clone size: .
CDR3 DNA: TGTGCCAGCAGTCCCGGGAGCGAGTCCTACAATGAGCAGTTCTTC
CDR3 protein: CASSPGSESYNEQFF

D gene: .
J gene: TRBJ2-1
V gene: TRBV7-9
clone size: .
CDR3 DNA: TGTTCCAGCAGCTTCTCCGGGGATGAGCAGTTCTTC
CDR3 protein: CSSSFSGDEQFF

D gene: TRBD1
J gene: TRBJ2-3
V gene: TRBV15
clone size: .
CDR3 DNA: TGTGCCACCAGCAGGGGACAGGGCACAGATACGCAGTATTTT
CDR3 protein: CATSRGQGTDTQYF

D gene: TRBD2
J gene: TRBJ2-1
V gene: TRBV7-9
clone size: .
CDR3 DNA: TGTGCCAGCAGCAGCACGGGGGGGTTCTTC
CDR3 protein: CASSSTGGFF

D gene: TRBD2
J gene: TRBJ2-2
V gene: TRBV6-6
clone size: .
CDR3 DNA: TGTGCCAGCAGTCAGACTAGCTCCGGGGAGCTGTTTTTT
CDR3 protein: CASSQTSSGELFF

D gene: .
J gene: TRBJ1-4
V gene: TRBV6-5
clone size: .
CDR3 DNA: TGTGCCAGCAGTTATAGGTGGGCGCTGGATGAAAAACTGTTTTTT
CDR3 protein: CASSYRWALDEKLFF

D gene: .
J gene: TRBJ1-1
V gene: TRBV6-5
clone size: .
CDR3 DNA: TGTGCCAGCAGTTACCTCATGACGGGGGGGACTGAAGCTTTCTTT
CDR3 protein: CASSYLMTGGTEAFF

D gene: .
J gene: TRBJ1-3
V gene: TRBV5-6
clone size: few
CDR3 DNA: TGTGCCAGCAGCTTGAGGAGCTCTGGAAACACCATATATTTT
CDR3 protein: CASSLRSSGNTIYF

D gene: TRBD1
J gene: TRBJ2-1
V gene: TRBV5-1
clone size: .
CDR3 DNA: TGCGCCAGCAGCCCTCTGGGGACAGGGGGCGGCAATGAGCAGTTCTTC
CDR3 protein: CASSPLGTGGGNEQFF

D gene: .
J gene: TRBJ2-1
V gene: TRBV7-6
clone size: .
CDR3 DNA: TGTGCCAGCAGCGAATCTAGTTTGAGCTCCTACAATGAGCAGTTCTTC
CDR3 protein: CASSESSLSSYNEQFF

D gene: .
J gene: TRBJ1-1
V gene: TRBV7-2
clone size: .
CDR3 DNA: TGTGCCAGCAGCTTAGACGGGTGGGAGGGCACTGAAGCTTTCTTT
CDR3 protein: CASSLDGWEGTEAFF